The 25 T cell receptor beta chains given below trace back to one sample, sequenced in a study of T cells in Graves' hyperthyroidism and ophthalmopathy. Amplification of TCR beta CDR3 regions used RNA as the template. An initial round of RT-PCR targeting the TCR CDR3 relied on the HTBI primer set. TCRdb re-called the multiplex PCR reads with MiXCR, one entry per CDR3 protein. This sample carries hundreds of thousands of distinct CDR3 sequences, 13% of them seen once, and the ten largest clones take about 9.1%. Source material: blood. The receptors come from a woman aged 18-30 years with Graves' hyperthyroidism.

The chain employs TRBV19 and TRBJ2-1, with D tentatively TRBD2 (5 bases). The germline V and J ends were trimmed by 5 bases and 4 bases, with 15 bases remaining between them. From germline, CDR1 is LNHDA and CDR2 SQIVND (reference sequence). CDR3 length equals 15 residues. The CDR3 here is CASSPAAVEYNEQFF. The CDR3 region has the DNA TGTGCCAGTAGTCCCGCAGCGGTGGAGTACAATGAGCAGTTCTTC.

This clonotype was detected many times. V gene TRBV20-1 combines with J gene TRBJ2-3; D may be TRBD2 (5 bases). V lost 3 bases and J lost 0, with 13 bases in between. This CDR3 is 15 amino acids long. CDR1 and CDR2 (germline): DFQATT, SNEGSKA (reference sequence). The chain's CDR3 is CSASSTRRSTDTQYF. CDR3 DNA: TGCAGTGCTAGTAGTACTAGAAGAAGCACAGATACGCAGTATTTT.

The V and J genes are TRBV7-9 and TRBJ1-3; no definite D call. The germline CDR1 and CDR2 sequences are SEHNR and FQNEAQ (reference sequence). The CDR3 is 12 amino acids. Trimming stripped 2 bases from V and 8 bases from J, with 7 bases between. CDR3 in amino acids: CASSLREDTIYF. CDR3 bases: TGTGCCAGCAGCTTACGGGAAGACACCATATATTTT. Using reference TRBV7-9 and TRBJ1-3 for the parts outside the CDR3, the full variable domain is DTGVSQNPRHKITKRGQNVTFRCDPISEHNRLYWYRQTLGQGPEFLTYFQNEAQLEKSRLLSDRFSAERPKGSFSTLEIQRTEQGDSAMYLCASSLREDTIYFGEGSWLTVV.

This clonotype was seen repeatedly, ten times or more. The chain recombines TRBV28 with TRBJ2-3; D not certain. CDR3 length: 14 amino acids. CDR1 is MDHEN and CDR2 is SYDVKM in the germline V gene. V was trimmed by 6 bases and J by 4 bases, leaving 14 bases between them. CDR3 protein: CASSPIALADTQYF. In DNA form, the CDR3 reads TGTGCCAGCAGCCCTATAGCACTGGCAGATACGCAGTATTTT.

Many counts were recorded for this clonotype. This chain links TRBV10-3 with TRBJ2-2; 9 bases map to TRBD2. The CDR3 is 14 amino acids. Germline assignment: CDR1 ENHRY and CDR2 SYGVKD. Germline trimming cut 11 bases from V and 6 bases from J; bases unmatched to any gene: 10. CDR3 nucleotide sequence: TGTGCCTCGTCATCTGGCGGGGGGGCCGGGGAGCTGTTTTTT. Translating gives CASSSGGGAGELFF.

In the case of this clonotype: This may arise from a read error, as a much more abundant clone is one base away. This chain's CDR3 is CASTPGTGGKGEQLF. The CDR3 coding sequence is TGTGCCAGCACCCCCGGGACAGGGGGCAAGGGTGAGCAGCTCTTC. The V and J genes are TRBV2 and TRBJ2-1, with 12 bases fitting TRBD1. CDR1 is SNHLY and CDR2 is FYNNEI in the germline V gene. The CDR3 totals 15 residues.

This clonotype came up many times. The chain carries TRBV20-1 and TRBJ1-3; 7 nucleotides align to TRBD1. CDR3 length: 13 amino acids. After removal of 3 bases from V and 1 base from J, the junction contained 0 bases not matched to a gene. From germline, CDR1 is DFQATT and CDR2 SNEGSKA (reference sequence). CDR3 DNA: TGCAGTGCTAGGACAGGGTCTGGAAACACCATATATTTT. It translates to CSARTGSGNTIYF.

This clonotype was found once. V usage is TRBV19 and J usage is TRBJ2-1; D is ambiguous. The end of the DNA fits TRBJ2-7 better, so the J call may be wrong. CDR1 LNHDA and CDR2 SQIVND come from the germline V gene (reference sequence). The CDR3 length is 14 residues. The CDR3: CASARPYSYNEQYF. CDR3 coding DNA: TGTGCCAGTGCGAGACCCTATTCCTACAATGAGCAGTACTTC.

This clonotype showed up many times. The chain is built from TRBV20-1 and TRBJ2-3; the D gene could be TRBD1 or TRBD2 (5 bases each). The CDR3 covers 14 residues. The germline gives CDR1 DFQATT, CDR2 SNEGSKA (reference sequence). Trimming pared 4 bases from V and 6 bases from J, leaving 17 bases between. DNA of the CDR3: TGCAGTGCTACAGGGACCACCAGAGGGGATACGCAGTATTTT. Its translation is CSATGTTRGDTQYF.

This clonotype was detected many times. CDR3 nucleotide sequence: TGTGCCAGCAAGGATGGGAGTTCCCCCACCTACGAGCAGTACTTC. This translates into CASKDGSSPTYEQYF. The chain recombines TRBV6-2 or TRBV6-3 with TRBJ2-7, with a possible D match to TRBD2 (5 bases). Germline V gives CDR1 MNHEY, CDR2 SVGEGT. The CDR3 is made up of 15 amino acids. Trimming stripped 7 bases from V and 2 bases from J, with 18 bases between.

In its sample, this clonotype was seen many times. V and J are TRBV20-1 and TRBJ2-5; 8 nucleotides align to TRBD1. The V gene end was trimmed by 6 bases and the J gene end by 3 bases; junction bases not matched to a gene: 9. The CDR3 spans 14 residues. Germline V gives CDR1 DFQATT, CDR2 SNEGSKA (reference sequence). The chain's CDR3 is CSAPSQGAKETQYF. CDR3 nucleotides: TGCAGTGCCCCTTCCCAGGGGGCTAAAGAGACCCAGTACTTC.

In its sample, this clonotype was seen many times. The chain combines TRBV28 with TRBJ1-1; no clear D. Germline-derived CDR1 and CDR2 are MDHEN and SYDVKM. CDR3 length: 11 residues. V dropped 3 bases and J dropped 6 bases, with 5 bases sitting between them. CDR3 sequence: CASSFAAEAFF. CDR3 DNA: TGTGCCAGCAGTTTCGCAGCTGAAGCTTTCTTT.

The chain couples TRBV18 to TRBJ2-7, with 8 bases lining up with TRBD2. Germline assignment: CDR1 KGHSH and CDR2 LQKENI. The CDR3 has 16 residues. The trim removed 0 bases at V and 3 bases at J, leaving 7 bases unmatched. The CDR3 is CASSPPTGGAGYEQYF. CDR3 bases: TGTGCCAGCTCACCACCGACGGGAGGGGCCGGCTACGAGCAGTACTTC.

At least ten counts were recorded for this clonotype. The chain recombines TRBV7-3 with TRBJ2-7; TRBD2 matches 8 bases. After removal of 5 bases from V and 4 bases from J, the junction contained 10 bases not matched to a gene. Germline values: CDR1 SGHTA, CDR2 FQGTGA. The CDR3 spans 15 residues. The CDR3 nucleotides read TGTGCCAGCAGCCCTGACCCTAGCGGGCTTTACGAGCAGTACTTC. Its protein product is CASSPDPSGLYEQYF. Complete variable domain (other parts from reference TRBV7-3 and TRBJ2-7): GAGVSQTPSNKVTEKGKYVELRCDPISGHTALYWYRQSLGQGPEFLIYFQGTGAADDSGLPNDRFFAVRPEGSVSTLKIQRTERGDSAVYLCASSPDPSGLYEQYFGPGTRLTVT.

In this sample, this clonotype turned up many times. The CDR3 here is CASSIAVGLAGDPEQFF. CDR3 sequence (DNA): TGTGCCAGTAGTATAGCTGTGGGACTAGCCGGTGACCCGGAGCAGTTCTTC. The rearrangement links TRBV19 to TRBJ2-1; 9 positions agree with TRBD2. Germline lookup yields CDR1 LNHDA and CDR2 SQIVND (reference sequence). This CDR3 has 17 amino acids. J lost 10 bases, V lost 1 base, and 14 bases had no gene match.

This clonotype was picked up many times. This chain links TRBV3-1 with TRBJ2-1; 11 positions agree with TRBD2. The CDR3 consists of 16 residues. Unmatched junction bases numbered 5, after V lost 3 bases and J lost 4 bases. Germline CDR1 and CDR2: LGHDT and YNNKEL (reference sequence). CDR3 sequence reads: CASSHPGLAGYNEQFF. Written as DNA, the CDR3 is TGTGCCAGCAGCCACCCCGGACTAGCGGGTTACAATGAGCAGTTCTTC.

The rearrangement links TRBV28 to TRBJ2-7; D call uncertain. V lost 3 bases and J lost 7, with 19 bases in between. CDR1 MDHEN and CDR2 SYDVKM come from the germline V gene. This CDR3 spans 15 amino acids. Here the CDR3 reads CASSFFLGSMWEQYF. In nucleotides, the CDR3 is TGTGCCAGCAGTTTTTTTTTGGGCTCGATGTGGGAGCAGTACTTC.

The table lists this clonotype with a few counts. The chain is built from TRBV19 and TRBJ2-3; TRBD1 matches 7 bases. V lost 7 bases, J lost 3 bases, and 13 bases stayed unmatched. This CDR3 comprises 16 residues. Germline V gives CDR1 LNHDA, CDR2 SQIVND (reference sequence). The CDR3 region has the DNA TGTGCCAGTAAACCCTTCGACAGGGTGCGGACAGATACGCAGTATTTT. Its translation is CASKPFDRVRTDTQYF.

There are many counts of this clonotype. The chain uses TRBV30 and TRBJ2-1, with 8 bases lining up with TRBD2. V dropped 5 bases and J dropped 4; count of bases not matched to a gene: 10. This CDR3 has 15 amino acids. Germline CDR1 is GTSNPN and CDR2 is SVGIG (reference sequence). The CDR3 DNA sequence: TGTGCCTGGGTCCGAAGCGGGAGTACTTACAATGAGCAGTTCTTC. Amino acid sequence: CAWVRSGSTYNEQFF.

This clonotype showed up many times. V usage is TRBV6-2 or TRBV6-3 and J usage is TRBJ2-1, with TRBD1 matching 7 bases. The V segment lost 2 bases and the J segment 3 bases; nucleotides outside the gene matches: 1. CDR1 MNHEY and CDR2 SVGEGT come from the germline V gene. CDR3 length: 14 residues. The CDR3 DNA reads TGTGCCAGCAGTTACGGACAGGACTACAATGAGCAGTTCTTC. This gives the protein CASSYGQDYNEQFF.

This clonotype was counted ten times or more. The chain has TRBV11-2 and TRBJ1-1, with unresolved D. This CDR3 contains 16 residues. Germline V gene data show CDR1 as SGHAT and CDR2 as FQNNGV. V lost 5 bases to trimming and J lost 6 bases, with 22 bases between them. The CDR3 sequence: CASSLNLPRLDAEAFF. CDR3 nucleotides: TGTGCCAGCAGCCTAAATCTCCCCCGACTCGACGCTGAAGCTTTCTTT. The whole variable domain, filled in from reference TRBV11-2 and TRBJ1-1, reads EAGVAQSPRYKIIEKRQSVAFWCNPISGHATLYWYQQILGQGPKLLIQFQNNGVVDDSQLPKDRFSAERLKGVDSTLKIQPAKLEDSAVYLCASSLNLPRLDAEAFFGQGTRLTVV.

Here the CDR3 reads CASSQPGTSGDNEQFF. The CDR3 DNA reads TGTGCCAGCAGCCAACCCGGGACTAGCGGGGACAATGAGCAGTTCTTC. The chain joins TRBV3-1 to TRBJ2-1, with TRBD2 matching 13 bases. CDR3 length equals 16 residues. Germline V gives CDR1 LGHDT, CDR2 YNNKEL (reference sequence). Losses at the gene ends were 2 bases for V and 5 bases for J; bases not matched to a gene: 3.

There are many counts of this clonotype. This chain connects TRBV30 to TRBJ2-1, with D possibly being TRBD2 (5 bases). Germline CDR1 reads GTSNPN; CDR2 reads SVGIG (reference sequence). Between the trimmed V and J ends, which lost 4 bases and 6 bases, there was a span of 7 bases. This CDR3 region has 11 residues. CDR3 coding DNA: TGTGCCTGGACGGGGTTCAATGAGCAGTTCTTC. It yields the protein CAWTGFNEQFF.

At least ten counts were recorded for this clonotype. V gene TRBV24-1 combines with J gene TRBJ2-5; D is uncertain. This CDR3 has 13 amino acids. The germline CDR1 and CDR2 sequences are KGHDR and SFDVKD. V lost 3 bases and J 5 bases, leaving 9 bases between the germline ends. CDR3 nucleotides: TGTGCCACCAGTGATAGTCACCGGGAGACCCAGTACTTC. Protein sequence: CATSDSHRETQYF.

The rearrangement joins TRBV24-1 to TRBJ2-1, with 7 bases lining up with TRBD2. The CDR3 has 14 residues. The V segment lost 4 bases and the J segment 8 bases; nucleotides outside the gene matches: 7. Germline V CDR1 and CDR2: KGHDR, SFDVKD. The DNA for the CDR3 is TGTGCCACCAGTGAGCCGGGAGGCAGGTATGAGCAGTTCTTC. Translation gives CATSEPGGRYEQFF.